This T cell receptor beta chain is from a study of PD-1 blockade in classical Hodgkin lymphoma. Study in general: Patients had nivolumab dosed at 3 mg/kg, delivered intravenously every 2 weeks. Study observations and caveats: Baseline diversity in complete responders resembled that of newly diagnosed patients. There was a significant rise in CD4+ TCR diversity by C4D1, with no such rise for CD8+.

Sequencing used immunoSEQ multiplex PCR; TCRdb keeps in-frame clones, though not all of them. There are around 96,000 clones in the sample; 75% to 90% occur only once, and 12% lies in the top ten. About this clone: Antigen unknown.

The V gene end was trimmed by 6 bases and the J gene end by 6 bases; junction bases not matched to a gene: 1. Per the germline V gene, CDR1 is SNHLY and CDR2 is FYNNEI. CDR3 length: 13 residues. All trial patients relapsed after autologous stem cell transplantation. Best responses were complete response, partial response or progressive disease. The input for sequencing was peripheral blood mononuclear cells (PBMCs), taken at baseline. The chain recombines TRBV2 with TRBJ1-4, with 10 bases fitting TRBD1. The clonotype originates from a human donor with classical Hodgkin lymphoma. This CDR3 reads CASSGTGDEKLFF. Here the CDR3 DNA reads TGTGCCAGCAGCGGGACAGGGGATGAAAAACTGTTTTTT.